The clone carrying this TCR beta chain was seen more than once but under ten times. What it binds is unknown. These data are taken from a study of T cell responses to AZD1222 COVID-19 vaccine. Study-wide results and limits: Most donors were white British, females outnumbered males, and clonal diversity was possibly underestimated. Researchers took repertoire samples only after the peak T cell response had come.

Libraries were prepared by immunoSEQ multiplex PCR; TCRdb keeps only in-frame clonotypes and omits some of them. The table shows about 150,000 clones, with approximately 88% occurring only once. The CDR3 consists of 13 residues. Germline V gene data show CDR1 as MGHDK and CDR2 as SYGVNS. J lost 8 bases, V lost 6 bases, and 7 bases had no gene match. This sequence originates from an adult in good health. The material sequenced was peripheral blood, taken on day 0 of AZD1222 vaccination. The genes are TRBV25-1 and TRBJ2-3, with 8 bases identical to TRBD1. This CDR3 reads CASSRTGGGTQYF. In DNA form, the CDR3 reads TGTGCCAGCAGCCGAACAGGGGGAGGTACGCAGTATTTT.